The 27 T cell receptor beta chains presented below share a single source sample, sequenced in a study of cytomegalovirus exposure and HLA in healthy donors. The method was immunoSEQ multiplex PCR; TCRdb's version includes in-frame clones alone and lacks a portion of them. The profile covers some 240,000 clones, with around 88% appearing a single time and over 0.95% taken by the ten largest. Sequenced: PBMCs. The receptors here all came from a woman in her thirties in good health and CMV-seropositive.

The chain has TRBV27 and TRBJ2-1; D is possibly TRBD2 (6 bases). CDR3 length: 13 residues. Germline-derived CDR1 and CDR2 are MNHEY and SMNVEV (reference sequence). V lost 2 bases, J lost 12 bases, and 14 bases lay in between. The CDR3 sequence: CASSLGSGDWQFF. The CDR3, as DNA: TGTGCCAGCAGTTTAGGGTCGGGGGACTGGCAGTTCTTC.

This chain connects TRBV4-1 to TRBJ2-1, with 7 bases that match TRBD2. Germline CDR1 is MGHRA and CDR2 is YSYEKL. The CDR3 totals 16 residues. V lost 0 bases and J lost 10; bases outside the gene matches: 12. For the CDR3, the DNA is TGCGCCAGCAGCCAAGATGGGGGGAGGGCCCTTAGCGAGCAGTTCTTC. Translated: CASSQDGGRALSEQFF.

This clone was counted a single time. The chain joins TRBV6-1 to TRBJ2-1; 14 positions match TRBD2. The V gene end was trimmed by 5 bases and the J gene end by 10 bases; junction bases not matched to a gene: 7. The germline CDR1 and CDR2 sequences are MNHNS and SASEGT. The CDR3 length is 15 residues. The CDR3 spells CASSTGLAGVGEQFF. Written as DNA, the CDR3 is TGTGCCAGCAGTACGGGACTAGCGGGAGTAGGGGAGCAGTTCTTC.

This rearrangement joins TRBV15 to TRBJ2-5, with D perhaps matching TRBD1 (5 bases). V was trimmed by 0 bases and J by 2 bases, leaving 10 bases between them. CDR1 is LNHNV and CDR2 is YYDKDF in the germline V gene (reference sequence). The CDR3 is 15 residues long. The chain's CDR3 is CATSRDGAAQETQYF. The CDR3 DNA reads TGTGCCACCAGCAGAGATGGGGCAGCACAAGAGACCCAGTACTTC.

The rearrangement joins TRBV9 to TRBJ2-1; TRBD2 aligns across 7 bases. This CDR3 region has 15 residues. Germline V lookup: CDR1 SGDLS, CDR2 YYNGEE. V dropped 5 bases and J dropped 4; count of bases not matched to a gene: 9. CDR3 protein: CASSASGNGYNEQFF. CDR3 DNA sequence: TGTGCCAGCAGTGCTAGCGGTAATGGTTACAATGAGCAGTTCTTC.

This clone was picked up a small number of times. The V and J genes are TRBV6-1 and TRBJ1-4, with 7 bases matching TRBD1. There are 14 residues in the CDR3. Trimming at V came to 1 base and at J to 7 bases, leaving 3 bases not matched to a gene. Germline V gives CDR1 MNHNS, CDR2 SASEGT. CDR3 in DNA: TGTGCCAGCAGTGAAGGACAGGGTTTTGAAAAACTGTTTTTT. Translating gives CASSEGQGFEKLFF.

This clone was detected only a few times. V is TRBV7-6 and J is TRBJ2-1; a weak D match, TRBD1 (5 bases). The CDR3 length is 16 residues. CDR1 and CDR2 from the germline V gene are SGHVS and FNYEAQ. V lost 5 bases to trimming and J lost 5 bases, with 19 bases between them. Here the CDR3 DNA reads TGTGCCAGCAGCCGACGGACATCCCATGATGACAATGAGCAGTTCTTC. It encodes CASSRRTSHDDNEQFF.

The CDR3 DNA sequence: TGTGCCAGCAATTTCGGGACTAACTACAATGAGCAGTTCTTC. As protein: CASNFGTNYNEQFF. The genes are TRBV6-1 and TRBJ2-1, with 7 bases matching TRBD2. Unmatched junction bases numbered 6, after V lost 7 bases and J lost 3 bases. The CDR3 runs 14 residues. Germline-derived CDR1 and CDR2 are MNHNS and SASEGT.

The chain links TRBV6-1 to TRBJ1-2; perhaps TRBD1 as D (6 bases). The germline V gene encodes CDR1 MNHNS and CDR2 SASEGT. This CDR3 is built from 12 residues. Trimming shortened V by 3 bases and J by 14 bases, and 16 bases separated the two germline ends. The DNA for the CDR3 is TGTGCCAGCAGTGATAATTGGGCAGGGGAAACCTTC. Encoded protein: CASSDNWAGETF.

The chain joins TRBV11-3 to TRBJ1-3; D unclear. V lost 0 bases, J lost 0 bases, and 6 bases lay in between. Per germline, CDR1 SGHNT and CDR2 YENEEA. The CDR3 is made up of 15 amino acids. The CDR3 DNA reads TGTGCCAGCAGCTTAGACAGGCCCTCTGGAAACACCATATATTTT. As protein: CASSLDRPSGNTIYF.

This clone appeared a single time. This sequence joins TRBV5-6 and TRBJ2-7; 8 bases fit TRBD1. The CDR3 has 13 amino acids. The trim removed 4 bases at V and 3 bases at J, leaving 3 bases unmatched. Germline CDR1 and CDR2: SGHDT and YYEEEE. The CDR3, as DNA: TGTGCCAGCAGCAGACAGGGGTACTACGAGCAGTACTTC. Translating it yields CASSRQGYYEQYF. Full variable domain (rest looked up from reference TRBV5-6 and TRBJ2-7): DAGVTQSPTHLIKTRGQQVTLRCSPKSGHDTVSWYQQALGQGPQFIFQYYEEEERQRGNFPDRFSGHQFPNYSSELNVNALLLGDSALYLCASSRQGYYEQYFGPGTRLTVT.

This sequence joins TRBV5-1 and TRBJ2-3, with TRBD2 identical over 8 bases. Germline CDR1 is SGHRS and CDR2 is YFSETQ. The CDR3 is 16 amino acids. Trimming removed 0 bases from V and 4 bases from J; junction bases left unmatched: 7. CDR3 nucleotides: TGCGCCAGCAGCTTGGGTGGGACTAGAGAAGCAGATACGCAGTATTTT. Protein: CASSLGGTREADTQYF.

The V call is TRBV11-2, the J call TRBJ2-7; D is perhaps TRBD1 (5 bases). Trimming removed 2 bases at V and 6 bases at J, with 14 bases between. Germline assignment: CDR1 SGHAT and CDR2 FQNNGV. The length of the CDR3 is 14 residues. This chain's CDR3 is CASSLTGNFAEQYF. The CDR3 DNA reads as TGTGCCAGCAGCTTAACAGGAAACTTCGCCGAGCAGTACTTC. Together with reference TRBV11-2 and TRBJ2-7, the CDR3 gives the full variable domain: EAGVAQSPRYKIIEKRQSVAFWCNPISGHATLYWYQQILGQGPKLLIQFQNNGVVDDSQLPKDRFSAERLKGVDSTLKIQPAKLEDSAVYLCASSLTGNFAEQYFGPGTRLTVT.

The chain is built from TRBV18 and TRBJ1-1, with D perhaps TRBD1 (6 bases). Trimming took 6 bases from V and 1 from J, leaving 18 bases between them. This CDR3 has 16 amino acids. CDR1 and CDR2 from the germline V gene are KGHSH and LQKENI. The CDR3 sequence is CASSPGTLKTNTEAFF. For the CDR3, the DNA is TGTGCCAGCTCCCCCGGGACACTCAAAACGAACACTGAAGCTTTCTTT.

The sample holds a few counts of this clone. V usage is TRBV2 and J usage is TRBJ1-2, with TRBD1 as a possible D gene (6 bases). Germline loops: CDR1 SNHLY, CDR2 FYNNEI. Trimming took off 5 bases at V and 8 bases at J, with 18 bases between the two ends. The length of the CDR3 is 14 residues. CDR3 DNA: TGTGCCAGCAGTCCCCGTCTCGGGGGGCAGGGCTACACCTTC. Its protein product is CASSPRLGGQGYTF.

CDR3 nucleotides: TGTGCCACCCAGCCAGAGAGGGGCAATCAGCCCCAGCATTTT. Amino acids: CATQPERGNQPQHF. V usage is TRBV15 and J usage is TRBJ1-5; D not resolved. The ends were cut back, 8 bases at V and 2 bases at J, with 13 bases in the middle. CDR3 length: 14 amino acids. Germline V gene data show CDR1 as LNHNV and CDR2 as YYDKDF (reference sequence).

The V and J genes are TRBV10-3 and TRBJ2-7; D call uncertain. The CDR3 covers 13 residues. CDR1 is ENHRY and CDR2 is SYGVKD in the germline V gene. Trimming left V 4 bases short and J 0 bases short, with 7 bases between. Written as DNA, the CDR3 is TGTGCCATCAGTGTAAAGAGCTCCTACGAGCAGTACTTC. Encoded protein: CAISVKSSYEQYF.

The V gene is TRBV2, the J gene TRBJ2-2; D call uncertain. V was pared by 7 bases and J by 1 base, with 7 bases between. CDR3 length: 13 residues. Germline CDR1 SNHLY, CDR2 FYNNEI. CDR3 sequence: CASTSLNTGELFF. CDR3 bases: TGTGCCAGCACCAGTTTGAACACCGGGGAGCTGTTTTTT.

The chain links TRBV7-8 to TRBJ2-1; possible D gene TRBD2, 6 bases. Looked up from germline, CDR1 is SGHVS and CDR2 is FQNEAQ. V was clipped by 1 base and J by 6 bases, with 10 bases between them. This CDR3 is 14 amino acids long. The CDR3 region has the DNA TGTGCCAGCAGCTTAGTGGCGGGGCTCAATGAGCAGTTCTTC. It encodes CASSLVAGLNEQFF.

The chain has TRBV2 and TRBJ2-7; D remains unclear. CDR3 size: 14 residues. V was clipped by 4 bases and J by 0 bases, with 10 bases between them. The germline V gene encodes CDR1 SNHLY and CDR2 FYNNEI. The CDR3 sequence: CASSAAPGSYEQYF. The CDR3, as DNA: TGTGCCAGCAGTGCCGCCCCGGGCTCCTACGAGCAGTACTTC.

J is TRBJ1-4 and V is TRBV19; D remains unclear. Germline V CDR1 and CDR2: LNHDA, SQIVND (reference sequence). The CDR3 has 17 amino acids. V was shortened by 2 bases and J by 0 bases, with 13 bases between the two germline ends. As DNA, the CDR3 is TGTGCCAGTAGTATACGAGGGTGGTGGCCAACTAATGAAAAACTGTTTTTT. It translates to CASSIRGWWPTNEKLFF.

The CDR3 sequence is CASSPRDIITDTQYF. CDR3 bases: TGCGCCAGCAGCCCCCGGGACATTATCACAGATACGCAGTATTTT. The genes are TRBV5-1 and TRBJ2-3; D might be TRBD1 (6 bases). In germline, CDR1 is SGHRS, CDR2 YFSETQ. Trimming cost V 4 bases and J 2 bases, with 14 bases left between them. This CDR3 is 15 amino acids long.

The chain employs TRBV25-1 and TRBJ2-7, with D possibly TRBD1 on 5 matching bases. The CDR3 length is 12 residues. Trimming left V 4 bases short and J 10 bases short, with 14 bases between. Germline V gives CDR1 MGHDK, CDR2 SYGVNS. CDR3: CASSGPLTEQYF. CDR3 DNA sequence: TGTGCCAGCAGTGGACCCCTGACAGAACAGTACTTC.

DNA for the CDR3: TGTGCCAGCAGTTTAAGGACTAGCGGGGAGAACACAGATACGCAGTATTTT. Translated: CASSLRTSGENTDTQYF. The chain uses TRBV27 and TRBJ2-3; 12 bases agree with TRBD2. The V segment lost 2 bases and the J segment 2 bases; nucleotides outside the gene matches: 5. This CDR3 contains 17 residues. From germline, CDR1 is MNHEY and CDR2 SMNVEV (reference sequence).

The chain is built from TRBV27 and TRBJ2-7, with D perhaps TRBD2 (6 bases). Germline CDR1 is MNHEY and CDR2 is SMNVEV (reference sequence). This CDR3 has 18 residues. With 5 bases removed from V and 4 bases from J, the gap between germline ends came to 27 bases. This CDR3 reads CASSLMLGPEGQAYEQYF. DNA for the CDR3: TGTGCCAGCAGTCTAATGCTAGGACCGGAGGGCCAGGCGTACGAGCAGTACTTC.

The chain uses TRBV11-1 and TRBJ1-1; D unresolved. The V and J ends lost 6 bases and 2 bases respectively, with 10 bases between them. The germline V gene encodes CDR1 SGHAT and CDR2 FQDESV (reference sequence). This CDR3 is built from 13 residues. The CDR3 is CASRWTGNTEAFF. CDR3 sequence (DNA): TGTGCCAGCAGATGGACGGGAAACACTGAAGCTTTCTTT.

J is TRBJ2-5 and V is TRBV30; D perhaps matches TRBD1 (6 bases). The germline V gene encodes CDR1 GTSNPN and CDR2 SVGIG (reference sequence). The V and J ends lost 0 bases and 5 bases respectively, with 13 bases between them. The CDR3 has 14 residues. The CDR3 region has the DNA TGTGCCTGGAGTGTGTCAGGGGTTAGTGAGACCCAGTACTTC. This gives the protein CAWSVSGVSETQYF.